This TCR beta chain was identified during a study of patients and donors after allogeneic stem cell transplantation. Using its own MiXCR run on the RT-PCR reads, TCRdb lists one record per CDR3 protein. The sample has over 400,000 distinct CDR3 sequences, approximately 16% seen once. The trim removed 7 bases at V and 5 bases at J, leaving 6 bases unmatched. Germline CDR1 MNHEY, CDR2 SVGEGT. The CDR3 has 15 residues. Sample: blood, either unsorted or a sorted T cell fraction (not recorded which). The TCR sequence derives from a human donor who was either an allogeneic HSCT recipient or a stem cell or donor lymphocyte infusion donor (not recorded which). It is not recorded whose cells these are; they may come from a transplant donor. This chain joins TRBV6-2 or TRBV6-3 and TRBJ2-2; TRBD1 matches at 11 bases. The CDR3 DNA reads as TGTGCCAGCATAAGGACAGGGGGCACGACCGGGGAGCTGTTTTTT. The encoded protein is CASIRTGGTTGELFF.